These 9 T cell receptor beta chains came from one sample sequenced in a study of radiotherapy plus CTLA-4 blockade in lung cancer. Clones were sequenced by immunoSEQ multiplex PCR, and TCRdb holds only the in-frame ones, with some missing. The sample lists approximately 82,000 clones; approximately 80% were seen once. The material was peripheral blood, obtained from a patient treated with radiotherapy plus ipilimumab. The receptors stem from a human donor with non-small cell lung cancer that progressed on radiotherapy plus ipilimumab.

The rearrangement links TRBV6-5 to TRBJ1-2; D is perhaps TRBD1 (6 bases). The CDR3 totals 15 residues. CDR1 MNHEY and CDR2 SVGAGI come from the germline V gene. Trimming stripped 0 bases from V and 5 bases from J, with 13 bases between. In nucleotides, the CDR3 is TGTGCCAGCAGTTACTCCTCGGGGGCCGAGTATGGCTACACCTTC. This codes for CASSYSSGAEYGYTF.

Only one count was recorded for this clone. The rearrangement links TRBV7-2 to TRBJ2-7; weak D call: TRBD1 (7 bases). CDR3 length: 14 residues. The V and J ends lost 3 bases and 3 bases respectively, with 12 bases between them. The germline V gene has CDR1 SGHTA and CDR2 FQGNSA. The CDR3: CASSLRGQIYEQYF. The CDR3 nucleotides are TGTGCCAGCAGCTTGCGGGGACAGATCTACGAGCAGTACTTC. The full variable domain, with the rest looked up from reference TRBV7-2 and TRBJ2-7, is GAGVSQSPSNKVTEKGKDVELRCDPISGHTALYWYRQSLGQGLEFLIYFQGNSAPDKSGLPSDRFSAERTGGSVSTLTIQRTQQEDSAVYLCASSLRGQIYEQYFGPGTRLTVT.

The V call is TRBV18, the J call TRBJ2-5; D is unresolved. Germline V CDR1 and CDR2: KGHSH, LQKENI. The CDR3 loop spans 14 amino acids. Between the trimmed V and J ends, which lost 2 bases and 1 base, there was a span of 8 bases. CDR3 loop: CASSPVQTQETQYF. The CDR3 nucleotides are TGTGCCAGCTCACCAGTGCAGACCCAAGAGACCCAGTACTTC.

The V and J genes are TRBV2 and TRBJ2-2, with D perhaps matching TRBD2 (5 bases). This CDR3 spans 16 amino acids. Trimming pared 1 base from V and 0 bases from J, leaving 9 bases between. Germline-derived CDR1 and CDR2 are SNHLY and FYNNEI. The CDR3 region is CASSEETTANTGELFF. CDR3 DNA sequence: TGTGCCAGCAGTGAAGAGACTACCGCGAACACCGGGGAGCTGTTTTTT.

CDR3: CASSTALGGQETQYF. The CDR3 DNA is TGTGCCAGCTCCACAGCTCTCGGGGGTCAAGAGACCCAGTACTTC. The rearrangement links TRBV18 to TRBJ2-5, with TRBD2 as a possible D gene (6 bases). The CDR3 has 15 residues. Germline V gene sequence: CDR1 KGHSH, CDR2 LQKENI. V gave up 6 bases and J gave up 2 bases, with 16 bases separating them.

The gene calls are TRBV5-1 and TRBJ2-5, with 8 bases matching TRBD1. The J call may be in error: the DNA end matches TRBJ2-7 better. The germline gives CDR1 SGHRS, CDR2 YFSETQ. This CDR3 comprises 14 residues. In nucleotides, the CDR3 is TGCGCCAGCAGCTTGTTTTCAGGGGGCGGCGAGCAGTACTTC. This gives the protein CASSLFSGGGEQYF.

The sample holds one count of this clone. The chain recombines TRBV7-9 with TRBJ2-3; 7 nucleotides align to TRBD2. After removal of 5 bases from V and 4 bases from J, the junction contained 12 bases not matched to a gene. The CDR3 covers 16 residues. CDR1 SEHNR and CDR2 FQNEAQ come from the germline V gene (reference sequence). Here the CDR3 reads CASSPPGLKSADTQYF. The CDR3 DNA reads as TGTGCCAGCAGCCCCCCGGGACTAAAGTCCGCAGATACGCAGTATTTT.

This sequence joins TRBV5-1 and TRBJ2-7, with D possibly being TRBD2 (7 bases). Trimming shortened V by 1 base and J by 0 bases, and 14 bases separated the two germline ends. The CDR3 loop spans 16 amino acids. CDR1 and CDR2 from the germline V gene are SGHRS and YFSETQ. The CDR3 DNA is TGCGCCAGCAGCTTGTTAACCGGGGGGCCCTCCTACGAGCAGTACTTC. It translates to CASSLLTGGPSYEQYF.

The chain employs TRBV2 and TRBJ1-2; D may be TRBD1 (5 bases). The CDR3 runs 13 residues. Trimming took off 4 bases at V and 5 bases at J, with 11 bases between the two ends. CDR1 SNHLY and CDR2 FYNNEI come from the germline V gene. CDR3 sequence: CASSVGAEYGYTF. As DNA, the CDR3 is TGTGCCAGCAGTGTAGGGGCAGAGTATGGCTACACCTTC.